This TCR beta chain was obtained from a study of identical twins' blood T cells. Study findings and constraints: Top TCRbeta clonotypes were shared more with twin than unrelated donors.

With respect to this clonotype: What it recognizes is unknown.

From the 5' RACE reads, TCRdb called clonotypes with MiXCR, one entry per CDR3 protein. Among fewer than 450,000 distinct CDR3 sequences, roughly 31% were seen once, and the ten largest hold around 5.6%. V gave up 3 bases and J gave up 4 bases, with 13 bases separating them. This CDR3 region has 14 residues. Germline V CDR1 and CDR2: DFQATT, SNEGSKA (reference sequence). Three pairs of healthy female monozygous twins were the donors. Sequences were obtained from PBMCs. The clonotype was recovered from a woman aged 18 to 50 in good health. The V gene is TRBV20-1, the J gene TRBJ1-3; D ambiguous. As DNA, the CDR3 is TGCAGTGCTAGGTTCAACCCGGGAGGAAACACCATATATTTT. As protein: CSARFNPGGNTIYF.